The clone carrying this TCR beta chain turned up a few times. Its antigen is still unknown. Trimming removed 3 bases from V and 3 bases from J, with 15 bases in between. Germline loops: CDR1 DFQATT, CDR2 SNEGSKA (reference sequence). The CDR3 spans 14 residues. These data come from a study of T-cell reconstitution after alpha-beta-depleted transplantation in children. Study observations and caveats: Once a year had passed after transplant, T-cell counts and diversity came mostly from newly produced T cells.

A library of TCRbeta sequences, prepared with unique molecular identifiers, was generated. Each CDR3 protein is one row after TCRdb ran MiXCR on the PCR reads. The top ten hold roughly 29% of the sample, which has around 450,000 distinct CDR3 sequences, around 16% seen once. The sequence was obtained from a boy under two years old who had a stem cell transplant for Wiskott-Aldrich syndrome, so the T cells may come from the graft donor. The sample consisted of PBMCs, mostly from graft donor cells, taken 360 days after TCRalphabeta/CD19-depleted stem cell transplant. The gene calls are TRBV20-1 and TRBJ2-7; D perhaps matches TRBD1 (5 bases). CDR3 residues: CSASPLDRYYEQYF. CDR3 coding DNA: TGCAGTGCTAGTCCGCTCGACAGATACTACGAGCAGTACTTC.